The next 16 T cell receptor beta chains were all read from a single sample in a study of T-cell memory formation after mild COVID-19 (dated by TCRdb to about 2021). The method behind the library was 5' RACE. For sequencing, an Illumina NovaSeq 6000 was employed. The raw public data were reprocessed by TCRdb itself: fastp quality trimming at Q25, MiXCR clonotype calling, in-frame beta chains only. Under each unique CDR3 protein, matching rows form one entry showing the most common genes and DNA. For this sample there are approximately 290,000 distinct CDR3 sequences; roughly 19% appear just once. Together, the top ten hold approximately 21% of the sample. Material for sequencing was PBMCs or a T cell subset sorted from them (not recorded which). The receptors derive from a man aged 18 to 29 who had mild COVID-19 (a few samples of this study predate the infection). The sample titles of this study are shuffled in the database, so cell type and time point are left out; the donor was told from shared clones.

The J gene is TRBJ1-1, the V gene TRBV27; 8 bases are a match to TRBD1. CDR1 and CDR2 from the germline V gene are MNHEY and SMNVEV (reference sequence). With 5 bases clipped from V and 10 bases from J, the junction kept 9 bases outside the gene matches. This CDR3 is built from 13 residues. Written as DNA, the CDR3 is TGTGCCAGCAGTCCTCAGGACAGGGAGGGAGCTTTCTTT. Encoded protein: CASSPQDREGAFF.

This chain joins TRBV7-3 and TRBJ2-5; 12 bases align to TRBD2. The CDR3 extends over 16 amino acids. V was clipped by 2 bases and J by 1 base; unmatched bases: 2. Germline V gene lookup returns CDR1 SGHTA and CDR2 FQGTGA. This chain's CDR3 is CASSLGLAGTQETQYF. The DNA for the CDR3 is TGTGCCAGCAGCTTAGGACTAGCGGGGACCCAAGAGACCCAGTACTTC.

The CDR3 DNA sequence: TGTGCCAGCTCAGGGGTAGGGGACCCAGACTACGAGCAGTACTTC. Its protein product is CASSGVGDPDYEQYF. The genes are TRBV18 and TRBJ2-7, with D tentatively TRBD1 or TRBD2 (5 bases each). This CDR3 comprises 15 residues. Deletions cut 5 bases from V and 3 bases from J, with 17 bases between. Germline V CDR1 and CDR2: KGHSH, LQKENI. The whole variable domain, filled in from reference TRBV18 and TRBJ2-7, reads NAGVMQNPRHLVRRRGQEARLRCSPMKGHSHVYWYRQLPEEGLKFMVYLQKENIIDESGMPKERFSAEFPKEGPSILRIQQVVRGDSAAYFCASSGVGDPDYEQYFGPGTRLTVT.

The J gene is TRBJ2-1, the V gene TRBV20-1; D is uncertain. Germline V gives CDR1 DFQATT, CDR2 SNEGSKA (reference sequence). The CDR3 extends over 16 amino acids. The ends were cut back, 0 bases at V and 0 bases at J, with 12 bases in the middle. The CDR3 DNA reads TGCAGTGCTAGAGATCTTGGCGGAAGCTCCTACAATGAGCAGTTCTTC. This gives the protein CSARDLGGSSYNEQFF.

V is TRBV29-1 and J is TRBJ2-2, with unresolved D. Trimming removed 4 bases from V and 7 bases from J, with 10 bases in between. The CDR3 is made up of 12 amino acids. Germline V gene sequence: CDR1 SQVTM, CDR2 ANQGSEA. DNA for the CDR3: TGCAGCGTTGTTACCCCCTACGGGGAGCTGTTTTTT. Amino acids: CSVVTPYGELFF.

There are a few counts of this clonotype. The V and J genes are TRBV5-6 and TRBJ1-5; TRBD1 aligns across 7 bases. The CDR3 has 15 amino acids. With 1 base clipped from V and 3 bases from J, the junction kept 4 bases outside the gene matches. Germline V lookup: CDR1 SGHDT, CDR2 YYEEEE. The DNA for the CDR3 is TGTGCCAGCAGCTTGCTACAGGGGACCAATCAGCCCCAGCATTTT. As protein: CASSLLQGTNQPQHF.

In its sample, this clonotype was seen a few times. The V and J genes are TRBV7-3 and TRBJ2-2; D gene uncertain. The CDR3 length is 14 residues. From germline, CDR1 is SGHTA and CDR2 FQGTGA. V was cut by 4 bases and J by 9 bases, with 15 bases left in between. CDR3 coding DNA: TGTGCCAGCAGCTCTAAGGCCTCCCCGAGGGAGCTGTTTTTT. This codes for CASSSKASPRELFF.

V usage is TRBV4-1 and J usage is TRBJ2-7, with TRBD1 matching 9 bases. This CDR3 spans 15 amino acids. From germline, CDR1 is MGHRA and CDR2 YSYEKL. V was clipped by 1 base and J by 2 bases; unmatched bases: 3. The CDR3 sequence: CASSQGTGATYEQYV. The CDR3 DNA reads as TGCGCCAGCAGCCAAGGGACAGGGGCCACCTACGAGCAGTACGTC.

The chain carries TRBV7-7 and TRBJ2-5; 8 bases are a match to TRBD1. Trimming at V came to 6 bases and at J to 4 bases, leaving 10 bases not matched to a gene. The length of the CDR3 is 15 residues. Germline V CDR1 and CDR2: SSHAT, FNYEAQ (reference sequence). The CDR3 region has the DNA TGTGCCAGCAGTCAGGAGGCAGGGGGCGTAGAGACCCAGTACTTC. It codes for CASSQEAGGVETQYF.

The rearrangement uses TRBV7-2 and TRBJ2-2; weak D call: TRBD1 (5 bases). Germline lookup yields CDR1 SGHTA and CDR2 FQGNSA. Trimming took off 4 bases at V and 4 bases at J, with 13 bases between the two ends. The CDR3 is 15 amino acids. The chain's CDR3 is CASSSLVGATGELFF. In DNA, the CDR3 is TGTGCCAGCAGCTCGCTCGTAGGGGCCACCGGGGAGCTGTTTTTT.

The chain couples TRBV6-5 to TRBJ2-5, with D perhaps matching TRBD1 or TRBD2 (6 bases each). The CDR3 consists of 15 residues. Trimming removed 2 bases from V and 1 base from J, with 11 bases in between. The germline gives CDR1 MNHEY, CDR2 SVGAGI. CDR3 in amino acids: CASSYTGATQETQYF. CDR3 in DNA: TGTGCCAGCAGTTACACGGGGGCCACCCAAGAGACCCAGTACTTC.

The sample holds a few counts of this clonotype. The V call is TRBV4-1, the J call TRBJ2-5; D is unclear. From germline, CDR1 is MGHRA and CDR2 YSYEKL. The ends were cut back, 4 bases at V and 2 bases at J, with 14 bases in the middle. The CDR3 extends over 15 amino acids. The CDR3 DNA reads TGCGCCAGCAGCCGTTACGGGTGGGTTCAAGAGACCCAGTACTTC. Its protein product is CASSRYGWVQETQYF.

The chain couples TRBV20-1 to TRBJ2-3; 14 bases map to TRBD2. This CDR3 has 15 residues. Germline CDR1 is DFQATT and CDR2 is SNEGSKA (reference sequence). The V gene end was trimmed by 6 bases and the J gene end by 2 bases; junction bases not matched to a gene: 4. Here the CDR3 reads CSARLAGGNTDTQYF. As DNA, the CDR3 is TGCAGTGCGAGACTAGCGGGGGGGAACACAGATACGCAGTATTTT.

The chain combines TRBV9 with TRBJ2-7; TRBD1 aligns across 10 bases. Germline-derived CDR1 and CDR2 are SGDLS and YYNGEE. With 3 bases clipped from V and 3 bases from J, the junction kept 9 bases outside the gene matches. The CDR3 extends over 16 amino acids. This CDR3 reads CASSEATGTGVYEQYF. The CDR3 DNA reads as TGTGCCAGCAGCGAGGCCACCGGGACAGGGGTCTACGAGCAGTACTTC.

This clonotype was detected ten times or more. V usage is TRBV12-3 or TRBV12-4 and J usage is TRBJ2-7; no definite D call. Trimming pared 6 bases from V and 12 bases from J, leaving 18 bases between. This CDR3 comprises 12 residues. CDR3: CASRTTPRRWYF. The CDR3 DNA reads as TGTGCCAGCAGGACGACTCCTCGCCGGTGGTACTTC.

This clonotype was seen more than once but under ten times. This chain joins TRBV23-1 and TRBJ2-7; D not certain. TRBV23-1 is filed as an ORF, its function uncertain. V lost 0 bases and J 0 bases, leaving 9 bases between the germline ends. The CDR3 covers 15 residues. The CDR3 region has the DNA TGCGCCAGCAGTCAATCGCCCAGCTGCTCCTACGAGCAGTACTTC. As protein: CASSQSPSCSYEQYF.